The 8 T cell receptor beta chains presented below share a single source sample, sequenced in a study of cytomegalovirus exposure and HLA in healthy donors. PCR involved 60 Vbeta and 13 Jbeta primers. Clones were sequenced by immunoSEQ multiplex PCR, and TCRdb holds only the in-frame ones, with some missing. The top ten clones hold approximately 3.8% of a sample with 90,000 to 120,000 clones, 50% to 65% of them seen once. Sequenced sample: PBMCs. All receptors derive from a man aged 30 to 39 in good health and CMV-seropositive.

This clone was counted only a few times. In nucleotides, the CDR3 is TGTGCCAGTAGGGAGACAGGGGGCGTCTATGGCTACACCTTC. Translating gives CASRETGGVYGYTF. The chain carries TRBV19 and TRBJ1-2, with TRBD1 matching over 10 bases. The V and J ends lost 6 bases and 4 bases, in that order; junction bases with no gene match: 5. The CDR3 length is 14 residues. Germline loops: CDR1 LNHDA, CDR2 SQIVND (reference sequence).

This clone came up a few times. This chain links TRBV2 with TRBJ1-2; D remains unclear. Germline loops: CDR1 SNHLY, CDR2 FYNNEI. The CDR3 length is 13 residues. The V and J ends lost 4 bases and 2 bases respectively, with 8 bases between them. Written as DNA, the CDR3 is TGTGCCAGCAGTGGAACTTCCAACTATGGCTACACCTTC. As protein: CASSGTSNYGYTF.

V is TRBV6-5 and J is TRBJ2-5; TRBD2 aligns across 14 bases. Unmatched junction bases numbered 8, after V lost 9 bases and J lost 11 bases. The length of the CDR3 is 13 residues. The germline CDR1 and CDR2 sequences are MNHEY and SVGAGI. The CDR3 sequence: CASGTSGGLEQYF. The CDR3 nucleotides are TGTGCCAGTGGGACTAGCGGGGGTCTGGAGCAGTACTTC.

This chain joins TRBV9 and TRBJ2-5, with TRBD2 matching over 11 bases. CDR1 is SGDLS and CDR2 is YYNGEE in the germline V gene. V trimming: 6 bases; J trimming: 5 bases; junction bases outside the gene matches: 9. The CDR3 length is 15 residues. CDR3 sequence (DNA): TGTGCCAGCACCCTTAGCGGGGGGGCTTGGGAGACCCAGTACTTC. Translating gives CASTLSGGAWETQYF.

The J gene is TRBJ1-5, the V gene TRBV5-1, with unresolved D. The V gene's germline CDR1 is SGHRS and CDR2 YFSETQ. The CDR3 totals 16 residues. With 1 base removed from V and 2 bases from J, the gap between germline ends came to 13 bases. The CDR3 region has the DNA TGCGCCAGCAGCTTGATCCCCCTGGGAGGCAATCAGCCCCAGCATTTT. As protein: CASSLIPLGGNQPQHF.

The chain carries TRBV4-1 and TRBJ2-7; TRBD1 agrees at 9 bases. J gave up 3 bases and V 2 bases, and 5 bases lay outside the gene matches. Germline CDR1 is MGHRA and CDR2 is YSYEKL. This CDR3 has 15 residues. CDR3 sequence reads: CASSQTTGGNYEQYF. CDR3 DNA sequence: TGCGCCAGCAGCCAAACGACAGGGGGTAACTACGAGCAGTACTTC.

This clone was seen a single time. The V gene is TRBV7-8, the J gene TRBJ2-7; the match to TRBD2 covers 10 bases. This CDR3 contains 16 residues. V shed 2 bases, J shed 1 base, and the junction held 5 bases outside the gene matches. Germline CDR1 SGHVS, CDR2 FQNEAQ. The CDR3 region has the DNA TGTGCCAGCAGCTTATTTCAGCGGGGGGGTTCCTACGAGCAGTACTTC. Protein: CASSLFQRGGSYEQYF.

The chain couples TRBV4-1 to TRBJ2-3; D is possibly TRBD2 (6 bases). The CDR3 sequence is 16 residues long. Germline CDR1 reads MGHRA; CDR2 reads YSYEKL. The V and J ends lost 5 bases and 1 base respectively, with 16 bases between them. The CDR3 sequence is CASSYTTSYRTDTQYF. DNA of the CDR3: TGCGCCAGCAGCTACACCACTAGCTACCGCACAGATACGCAGTATTTT.